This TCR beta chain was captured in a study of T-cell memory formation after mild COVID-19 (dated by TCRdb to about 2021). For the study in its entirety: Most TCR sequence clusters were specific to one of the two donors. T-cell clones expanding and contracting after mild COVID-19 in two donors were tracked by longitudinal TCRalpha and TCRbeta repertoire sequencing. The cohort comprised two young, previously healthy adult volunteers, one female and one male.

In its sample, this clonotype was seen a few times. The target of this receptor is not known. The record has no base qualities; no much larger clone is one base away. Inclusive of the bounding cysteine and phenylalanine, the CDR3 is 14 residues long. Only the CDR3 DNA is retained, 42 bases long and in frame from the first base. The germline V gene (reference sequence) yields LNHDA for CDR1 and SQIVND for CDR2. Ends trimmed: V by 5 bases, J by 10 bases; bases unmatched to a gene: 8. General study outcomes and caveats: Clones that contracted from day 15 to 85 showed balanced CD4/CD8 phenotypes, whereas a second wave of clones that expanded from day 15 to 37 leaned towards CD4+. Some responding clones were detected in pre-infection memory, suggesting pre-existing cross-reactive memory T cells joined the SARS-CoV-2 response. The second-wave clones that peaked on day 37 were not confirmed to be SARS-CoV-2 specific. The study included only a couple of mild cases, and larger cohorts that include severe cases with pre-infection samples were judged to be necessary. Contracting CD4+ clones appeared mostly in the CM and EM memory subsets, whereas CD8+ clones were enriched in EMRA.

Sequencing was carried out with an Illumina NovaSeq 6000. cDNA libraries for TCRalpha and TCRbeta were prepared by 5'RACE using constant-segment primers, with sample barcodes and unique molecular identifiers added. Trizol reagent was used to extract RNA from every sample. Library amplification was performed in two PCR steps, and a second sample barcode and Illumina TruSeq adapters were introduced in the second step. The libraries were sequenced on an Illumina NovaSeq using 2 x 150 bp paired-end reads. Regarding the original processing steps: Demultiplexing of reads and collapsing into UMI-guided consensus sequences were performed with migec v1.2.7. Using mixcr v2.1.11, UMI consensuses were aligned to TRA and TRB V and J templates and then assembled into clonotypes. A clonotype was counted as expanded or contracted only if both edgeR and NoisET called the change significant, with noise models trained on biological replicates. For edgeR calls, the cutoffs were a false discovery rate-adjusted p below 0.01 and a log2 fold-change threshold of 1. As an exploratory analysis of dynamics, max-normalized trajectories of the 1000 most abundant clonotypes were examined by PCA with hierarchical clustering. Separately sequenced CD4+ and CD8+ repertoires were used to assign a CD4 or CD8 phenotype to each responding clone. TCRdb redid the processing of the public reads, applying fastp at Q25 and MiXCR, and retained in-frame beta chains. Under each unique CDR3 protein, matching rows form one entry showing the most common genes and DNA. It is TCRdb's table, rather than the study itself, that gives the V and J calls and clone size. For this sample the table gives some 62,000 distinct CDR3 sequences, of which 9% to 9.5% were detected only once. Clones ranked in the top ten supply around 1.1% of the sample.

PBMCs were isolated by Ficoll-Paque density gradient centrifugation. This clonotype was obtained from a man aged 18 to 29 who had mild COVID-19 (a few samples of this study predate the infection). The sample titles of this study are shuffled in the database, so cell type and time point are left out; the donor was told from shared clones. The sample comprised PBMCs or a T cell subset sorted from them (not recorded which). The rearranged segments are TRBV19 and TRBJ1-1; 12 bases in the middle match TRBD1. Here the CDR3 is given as CASSPGTGGSGAFF. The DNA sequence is TGTGCCAGTAGTCCCGGGACAGGGGGCAGTGGAGCTTTCTTT.